Following are 28 T cell receptor beta chains from one sample sequenced in a study of CD8 T cells in ankylosing spondylitis. Whole-study findings and limits: Typical of ankylosing spondylitis blood, it appeared, was a TCR beta motif of 7 or 8 highly homologous variants.

TCRdb reprocessed the 5' RACE reads with MiXCR, giving one entry per CDR3 protein. Seen here are under 850,000 distinct CDR3 sequences, roughly 19% observed once, and the top ten hold 15% to 20%. These TCRs are of unknown antigen specificity. Specimen: blood, either unsorted or a sorted T cell fraction (not recorded which). These receptors came from a male donor with ankylosing spondylitis.

This clonotype was picked up many times. V and J are TRBV5-1 and TRBJ2-2; D is unclear. Per the germline V gene, CDR1 is SGHRS and CDR2 is YFSETQ. The ends were cut back, 0 bases at V and 1 base at J, with 7 bases in the middle. This CDR3 has 15 residues. Here the CDR3 DNA reads TGCGCCAGCAGCTTGGACGCAGGGAACACCGGGGAGCTGTTTTTT. It is translated as CASSLDAGNTGELFF.

This clonotype was counted between two and nine times. The genes are TRBV27 and TRBJ2-7; 12 positions agree with TRBD2. This CDR3 contains 16 residues. Germline-derived CDR1 and CDR2 are MNHEY and SMNVEV (reference sequence). The junction had 7 bases not matched to a gene; V was cut back by 5 bases and J by 2 bases. The CDR3 is CASSPERLAGAYEQYF. The DNA of the CDR3 is TGTGCCAGCAGTCCAGAACGACTAGCGGGGGCCTACGAGCAGTACTTC.

This chain connects TRBV7-2 to TRBJ2-3; unclear D gene. V dropped 2 bases and J dropped 2 bases, with 8 bases sitting between them. The CDR3 runs 14 residues. Germline CDR1 is SGHTA and CDR2 is FQGNSA. The CDR3 protein is CASSLQANTDTQYF. The CDR3 nucleotides read TGTGCCAGCAGCTTACAGGCAAACACAGATACGCAGTATTTT.

The rearrangement joins TRBV5-1 to TRBJ1-6, with D unclear. The CDR3 is 15 amino acids. The V and J ends lost 6 bases and 0 bases respectively, with 10 bases between them. Germline V gene data show CDR1 as SGHRS and CDR2 as YFSETQ. The CDR3: CASTGESSYNSPLHF. CDR3 DNA sequence: TGCGCCAGCACCGGAGAGAGCTCCTATAATTCACCCCTCCACTTT.

DNA for the CDR3: TGTGCCAGCAGCCCCTTGGGGGGCCAACCCTACGAGCAGTACTTC. Translation: CASSPLGGQPYEQYF. The V and J genes are TRBV14 and TRBJ2-7; D assignment may be TRBD1 or TRBD2 (6 bases each). CDR3 length: 15 residues. Germline CDR1 reads SGHDN; CDR2 reads FVKESK. The germline V and J ends were trimmed by 4 bases and 2 bases, with 15 bases remaining between them. Combining the CDR3 with reference TRBV14 and TRBJ2-7 gives the whole variable domain EAGVTQFPSHSVIEKGQTVTLRCDPISGHDNLYWYRRVMGKEIKFLLHFVKESKQDESGMPNNRFLAERTGGTYSTLKVQPAELEDSGVYFCASSPLGGQPYEQYFGPGTRLTVT.

This clonotype was picked up many times. The chain couples TRBV27 to TRBJ2-1, with D maybe TRBD2 (6 bases). V was cut by 4 bases and J by 3 bases, with 16 bases left in between. Per germline, CDR1 MNHEY and CDR2 SMNVEV (reference sequence). The CDR3 is 16 residues long. CDR3 residues: CASSYKGRRDYNEQFF. The CDR3 DNA reads as TGTGCCAGCAGTTATAAGGGGAGGAGGGACTACAATGAGCAGTTCTTC.

This clonotype came up a few times. The chain's CDR3 is CASSPQPVGGTEAFF. The CDR3 bases are TGTGCCAGCAGCCCCCAGCCAGTCGGCGGCACTGAAGCTTTCTTT. The V and J genes are TRBV11-2 and TRBJ1-1; D is ambiguous. V shed 5 bases and J shed 4 bases, with 17 bases lying between them. The CDR3 consists of 15 residues. Per the germline V gene, CDR1 is SGHAT and CDR2 is FQNNGV.

This chain joins TRBV20-1 and TRBJ1-2, with 9 bases identical to TRBD1. V lost 6 bases, J lost 2 bases, and 7 bases stayed unmatched. Looked up from germline, CDR1 is DFQATT and CDR2 is SNEGSKA (reference sequence). The length of the CDR3 is 14 residues. The CDR3 bases are TGCAGTGCCCCCACAGGGGGCATGAACTATGGCTACACCTTC. It is translated as CSAPTGGMNYGYTF.

This clonotype showed up many times. This sequence joins TRBV18 and TRBJ1-5; 10 nucleotides line up with TRBD1. Germline CDR1 is KGHSH and CDR2 is LQKENI. The CDR3 has 14 amino acids. V dropped 6 bases and J dropped 5; count of bases not matched to a gene: 4. The CDR3 loop is CASSRTGGDQPQHF. CDR3 DNA: TGTGCCAGCTCGCGGACAGGGGGGGATCAGCCCCAGCATTTT. Supplemented by reference TRBV18 and TRBJ1-5, the full variable domain reads NAGVMQNPRHLVRRRGQEARLRCSPMKGHSHVYWYRQLPEEGLKFMVYLQKENIIDESGMPKERFSAEFPKEGPSILRIQQVVRGDSAAYFCASSRTGGDQPQHFGDGTRLSIL.

The chain carries TRBV2 and TRBJ1-5; no firm D call. The length of the CDR3 is 14 residues. Germline V gene sequence: CDR1 SNHLY, CDR2 FYNNEI. The V end was cut by 5 bases, the J end by 2 bases, with 10 bases between. The CDR3 DNA is TGTGCCAGCAGTTCACCACGTGGCAATCAGCCCCAGCATTTT. Translating gives CASSSPRGNQPQHF.

The V gene is TRBV6-2 or TRBV6-3, the J gene TRBJ2-1; D gene uncertain. Trimming shortened V by 0 bases and J by 8 bases, and 11 bases separated the two germline ends. The germline gives CDR1 MNHEY, CDR2 SVGEGT. CDR3 size: 14 residues. The CDR3 loop reads CASSYSRPRDEQFF. In DNA form, the CDR3 reads TGTGCCAGCAGTTACTCGAGGCCCCGGGATGAGCAGTTCTTC.

The chain carries TRBV28 and TRBJ2-7; D not resolved. Looked up from germline, CDR1 is MDHEN and CDR2 is SYDVKM. The CDR3 loop spans 13 amino acids. V was shortened by 3 bases and J by 1 base, with 7 bases between the two germline ends. In nucleotides, the CDR3 is TGTGCCAGCAGTTTTGACACGTCCTACGAGCAGTACTTC. It yields the protein CASSFDTSYEQYF.

V and J are TRBV7-9 and TRBJ2-1; D possibly uses TRBD1 or TRBD2 (5 bases each). The germline V gene has CDR1 SEHNR and CDR2 FQNEAQ (reference sequence). Trimming took 5 bases from V and 0 from J, leaving 17 bases between them. The CDR3 sequence is 17 residues long. The CDR3 nucleotides are TGTGCCAGCAGCCCGGCCGGCCCGGGGCGCTCCTACAATGAGCAGTTCTTC. It encodes CASSPAGPGRSYNEQFF.

The sample holds a few counts of this clonotype. The rearrangement joins TRBV20-1 to TRBJ2-3; D unresolved. Deletions cut 5 bases from V and 1 base from J, with 13 bases between. In germline, CDR1 is DFQATT, CDR2 SNEGSKA (reference sequence). There are 14 residues in the CDR3. CDR3 in amino acids: CSAGLSEGTDTQYF. CDR3 DNA sequence: TGCAGTGCTGGCCTCAGCGAAGGCACAGATACGCAGTATTTT.

This chain connects TRBV7-8 to TRBJ1-1; 7 bases align to TRBD1. Losses at the gene ends were 0 bases for V and 0 bases for J; bases not matched to a gene: 1. In germline, CDR1 is SGHVS, CDR2 FQNEAQ. The CDR3 consists of 15 residues. CDR3 sequence reads: CASSLAGQVNTEAFF. The CDR3 nucleotides read TGTGCCAGCAGCTTAGCAGGACAGGTGAACACTGAAGCTTTCTTT.

V usage is TRBV29-1 and J usage is TRBJ2-1; the D gene is possibly TRBD2 (5 bases). CDR1 and CDR2 from the germline V gene are SQVTM and ANQGSEA. V lost 3 bases and J 10 bases, leaving 13 bases between the germline ends. The CDR3 loop spans 12 amino acids. This chain's CDR3 is CSVDWLAGEQFF. Here the CDR3 DNA reads TGCAGCGTTGACTGGCTAGCTGGGGAGCAGTTCTTC.

The rearrangement uses TRBV20-1 and TRBJ1-1; tentatively, D is TRBD1 (6 bases). The germline V gene encodes CDR1 DFQATT and CDR2 SNEGSKA (reference sequence). V dropped 0 bases and J dropped 2 bases, with 16 bases sitting between them. The CDR3 has 16 residues. The CDR3 sequence: CSARDYRGSDNTEAFF. In nucleotides, the CDR3 is TGCAGTGCTAGAGATTATAGGGGGAGTGATAACACTGAAGCTTTCTTT.

This clonotype showed up just a few times. The chain carries TRBV20-1 and TRBJ2-1; D not resolved. V gave up 0 bases and J gave up 7 bases, with 16 bases separating them. Looked up from germline, CDR1 is DFQATT and CDR2 is SNEGSKA (reference sequence). This CDR3 has 15 residues. CDR3 bases: TGCAGTGCTAGAGATCTCTTGGCTAGTATAAATGAGCAGTTCTTC. It yields the protein CSARDLLASINEQFF.

This chain links TRBV27 with TRBJ2-1; 11 bases agree with TRBD2. Germline CDR1 is MNHEY and CDR2 is SMNVEV (reference sequence). V was pared by 9 bases and J by 3 bases, with 13 bases of the junction left unmatched. The CDR3 consists of 17 residues. In nucleotides, the CDR3 is TGTGCCAGGGGGGGGACTAGCGGAGCAAAGGGCTACAATGAGCAGTTCTTC. This gives the protein CARGGTSGAKGYNEQFF.

This chain links TRBV27 with TRBJ2-7, with TRBD1 as a possible D gene (6 bases). CDR3 length: 14 residues. Germline V CDR1 and CDR2: MNHEY, SMNVEV (reference sequence). V gave up 6 bases and J gave up 0 bases, with 12 bases separating them. The CDR3 region has the DNA TGTGCCAGCAGCACACAGGACAGCTCCTACGAGCAGTACTTC. It is translated as CASSTQDSSYEQYF.

The chain has TRBV11-2 and TRBJ2-5, with 11 nucleotides matching TRBD2. The CDR3 loop spans 16 amino acids. Looked up from germline, CDR1 is SGHAT and CDR2 is FQNNGV. The V segment lost 3 bases and the J segment 3 bases; nucleotides outside the gene matches: 6. As DNA, the CDR3 is TGTGCCAGCAGCTTTAGCGGGAGGGCCGCAGAAGAGACCCAGTACTTC. Its translation is CASSFSGRAAEETQYF.

This clonotype occurred many times. The chain uses TRBV5-6 and TRBJ2-1, with D maybe TRBD1 (6 bases). The CDR3 loop spans 13 amino acids. Germline CDR1 reads SGHDT; CDR2 reads YYEEEE. Trimming stripped 1 base from V and 10 bases from J, with 12 bases between. Here the CDR3 reads CASSLNRVEEQFF. The CDR3 bases are TGTGCCAGCAGCTTGAACAGGGTCGAGGAGCAGTTCTTC.

The chain uses TRBV18 and TRBJ2-1, with TRBD1 matching over 9 bases. CDR3 length: 14 residues. J gave up 8 bases and V 5 bases, and 7 bases lay outside the gene matches. Germline values: CDR1 KGHSH, CDR2 LQKENI. The CDR3 reads CASSTGQGGHEQFF. In DNA, the CDR3 is TGTGCCAGCTCAACGGGACAGGGTGGTCATGAGCAGTTCTTC.

This clonotype has a handful of counts. The J gene is TRBJ2-3, the V gene TRBV12-3 or TRBV12-4; D remains ambiguous. The ends were cut back, 5 bases at V and 4 bases at J, with 13 bases in the middle. The length of the CDR3 is 14 residues. The CDR3 loop is CASSPLKFSDTQYF. For the CDR3, the DNA is TGTGCCAGCAGTCCCCTGAAGTTCTCAGATACGCAGTATTTT.

This clonotype occurred once. V gene TRBV20-1 combines with J gene TRBJ1-4; D remains ambiguous. Germline V CDR1 and CDR2: DFQATT, SNEGSKA (reference sequence). The CDR3 contains 13 residues. The V end was cut by 5 bases, the J end by 4 bases, with 11 bases between. CDR3 in amino acids: CSAPDRYNEKLFF. The DNA of the CDR3 is TGCAGTGCTCCCGACCGCTATAATGAAAAACTGTTTTTT.

The chain links TRBV29-1 to TRBJ1-1; unclear D gene. Germline loops: CDR1 SQVTM, CDR2 ANQGSEA. This CDR3 region has 11 residues. Trimming pared 8 bases from V and 6 bases from J, leaving 13 bases between. The CDR3 sequence: CSLFVGAEAFF. Written as DNA, the CDR3 is TGCAGCCTCTTTGTGGGCGCTGAAGCTTTCTTT.

The table lists this clonotype with a few counts. V usage is TRBV4-1 and J usage is TRBJ2-5, with D possibly TRBD2 on 5 matching bases. Trimming shortened V by 0 bases and J by 5 bases, and 16 bases separated the two germline ends. Germline V gives CDR1 MGHRA, CDR2 YSYEKL. The CDR3 runs to 16 residues. Here the CDR3 reads CASSQEVDYTQETQYF. The CDR3 region has the DNA TGCGCCAGCAGCCAAGAAGTTGACTACACGCAGGAGACCCAGTACTTC.

The chain joins TRBV7-9 to TRBJ2-5, with 10 bases that match TRBD2. Germline-derived CDR1 and CDR2 are SEHNR and FQNEAQ (reference sequence). The CDR3 has 14 residues. Trimming removed 5 bases from V and 5 bases from J; junction bases left unmatched: 5. Written as DNA, the CDR3 is TGTGCCAGCAGCCGAGCGGGGGGGCCGGAGACCCAGTACTTC. Its translation: CASSRAGGPETQYF.